This record covers a single T cell receptor beta chain. Which antigen it targets is not known. No much larger clone exists at a distance of one base, and base qualities are not known. These data are taken from a study of cytomegalovirus exposure and HLA in healthy donors (dated 2017 in TCRdb). For the study in its entirety: In an earlier analysis of under 600 of the donors, roughly 300 Gb of sequence data and approximately 120 million unique TCR beta sequences from roughly 190 million T cells were reported. An early release that covered about 640 HLA-typed donors contained around 300 gigabases of sequencing data and 70 million to 100 million unique TCR sequences. Of the roughly 400 genotyped donors, 81% were placed in the genetic ancestry cluster associated with self-reported Caucasian donors. The study was designed to test whether signatures of past pathogen exposure could be identified by cataloging public T cell receptors. The study profiled the T cell repertoires of 666 subjects by immunosequencing and related them to cytomegalovirus serostatus. In addition to the first cohort of 666 subjects, a separate validation cohort of 120 different subjects was used. To predict cytomegalovirus infection status, the study brought together high-throughput TCR immunosequencing, statistical association of individual TCRs with disease status, and machine learning. To study patterns of TCR occurrence, a later analysis re-analyzed previously published TCR beta repertoires from several hundred donors and added high-resolution HLA genotyping. Rather than drawing on any new phenotypic data, the later analysis identified candidate immune exposures from TCR beta sequences and the way those sequences occurred across donors. An earlier analysis of about 600 of the donors used high-throughput TCR beta sequencing to judge whether each TCR beta V gene segment behaved as functional or pseudogenic. Alongside the repertoire data, information on donor age, sex, ethnicity and CMV serostatus was compiled. A later genetic analysis took genome-wide SNP genotypes for about 55% of the 666 donors and used that subset as a discovery cohort. Every repertoire in the discovery cohort had been generated on one and the same sequencing platform. Both class I and class II loci were covered by HLA typing, at four-digit resolution. The number of typed donors differed by locus: roughly 629-640 for A, B, C, DRB1 and DQB1; 522 for DQA1; over 600 for DPA1; and roughly 490 for DPB1. Roughly 5 DR-DQ haplotypes were handled as single units for association and clustering, since linkage in the cohort was strong. On average, around 230,000 unique TCR beta nucleotide sequences were sequenced per donor among a few hundred genotyped donors of the cohort, with 15% to 20% of those sequences being non-productive. General findings and caveats noted by the study authors: Roughly 15 rarely observed V segments, including chromosome 9 orphons, were excluded from the earlier analysis of some 590 of the donors because counts were too low. For the cohort, immune exposure information was limited to CMV serostatus. A few of the identified cytomegalovirus-associated TCR beta chains were confirmed in vitro to be specific for cytomegalovirus antigens. It was suggested by the authors that the approach could potentially be generalized to other disease states and immunological phenotypes. Because HLA typing was missing for some donors at each locus, association tests included only the typed subset. According to a later analysis, TCR association rates differed among HLA loci, with DRB1 alleles showing the most associated TCRs and HLA-C alleles showing the fewest. A later genetic analysis reported fewer N-insertions in productive TCRs among donors in an Asian-associated ancestry cluster than the roughly 700-donor mean. A further reported finding was that TCR beta sequences accurately predicted the HLA-A and HLA-B alleles for most subjects in the first cohort. A group of highly shared sequence variants was considered likely to be a technical artifact of the sequencing pipeline. The study listed 150 to 200 TCR beta chains as associated with cytomegalovirus. In a later analysis, HLA-associated TCR beta chains showed more clonal expansion and lower generation probabilities than non-associated chains that were equally common. In a later analysis, several top co-occurrence clusters were reported to appear linked to parvovirus B19, influenza, CMV and Epstein-Barr virus. Strong co-occurrence of HLA alleles, especially DR and DQ, made assigning TCR associations to individual alleles difficult. Sequencing depth was assumed to be roughly uniform across donors in the presence/absence analyses, though that assumption may not hold. In this cohort, only TCR beta chains were sequenced, and detectable features were limited by the absence of alpha or paired-chain data. Because the 87-base-pair reads could not distinguish some IMGT-functional V segments, including TRBV6-2 and TRBV6-3, those segments were excluded. An association between a missense DCLRE1C variant and V-gene and J-gene trimming of TCR beta chains was found in a later genetic analysis and replicated in an independent cohort. In an earlier analysis of approximately 600 of the donors, most TCR beta V segments were observed in productive rearrangements about 87% or about 30% of the time, broadly matching IMGT annotations. While some public TCRs were present in many individuals, most TCR sequences turned up only very rarely across donors. The classifier was reported to diagnose cytomegalovirus status with high specificity and sensitivity in both the original cohort and the validation cohort. A later analysis associated about 17,000 TCR beta sequences with specific HLA alleles at a false discovery rate of 0.05. Linkage disequilibrium might explain the correlated functional status among segregating V segments, but an unknown experimental factor could not be excluded. A later analysis found that most CMV-associated TCR beta chains appeared HLA-restricted, with HLA associations seemingly driven largely by CMV exposure.

According to the germline V gene, CDR1 reads MGHRA and CDR2 reads YSYEKL. V was cut back by 6 bases and J by 6 bases, leaving a gap of 8 bases between them. From the cysteine up to the phenylalanine, the CDR3 has a length of 11 residues. Only CDR3 DNA is held: 33 bases, read in frame from base 1. The cohort comprised some 700 healthy bone marrow donors. Cohort members were all nominally healthy when sampled, although unrecorded immune exposures were likely present. The donor was CMV seronegative and was included in the group of hundreds of seronegative cohort members. Each donor provided a peripheral blood sample, and peripheral blood mononuclear cells were used for TCR beta sequencing. The Qiagen DNeasy Blood Extraction Kit was used to extract genomic DNA from the blood cell samples. The library was generated by the immunoSEQ multiplex PCR assay. A mixture of 60 forward primers for TCR Vbeta segments and 13 reverse primers for TCR Jbeta segments was used in the multiplex PCR. A multiplex PCR assay on genomic DNA amplified the CDR3 region of rearranged TCR beta genes. The Illumina HiSeq System was used to sequence the amplified TCR beta libraries as 87-base-pair reads. Turning to the authors' computational methods: A later analysis tallied around 87 million unique TCR beta chains across the 700 or so repertoires, and some 12 million of those chains were shared by two or more donors. Raw reads were error-corrected and collapsed into unique sequences with a nearest-neighbor algorithm that merged closely related sequences to remove PCR and sequencing errors. V, D and J gene segments were assigned by aligning CDR3 sequences to IMGT reference sequences. For a sequence to be retained, a match of at least six nucleotides to both a V gene segment and a J gene segment was required. A rearrangement was called productive if the CDR3 had no stop codons and remained in frame with V and J, and every other rearrangement was called non-productive. CDR3 was defined according to IMGT convention as the region running from the second conserved V-encoded cysteine to the conserved J-encoded phenylalanine. In an earlier analysis of more than 550 of the donors, sequences lacking an unambiguous match to a single V gene segment were excluded. In an earlier analysis of 587 of the donors, V segments were called functional above 56.7% productive rearrangements and were called segregating when the between-donor standard deviation exceeded 5%. A statistical classification framework was developed to diagnose cytomegalovirus status using the catalog of TCR beta chain sequences. In a later analysis, V and J genes were assigned by comparing TCR nucleotide sequences against IMGT/GENE-DB human TR gene sequences. In a later analysis, CDR3 sequences and most-parsimonious VDJ recombination scenarios were assigned using the TCRdist pipeline. In a later analysis, each TCR beta chain was defined by its CDR3 amino acid sequence together with its V-gene family, and reads without a unique V-gene family were excluded. To address suspected cross-contamination and a sequencing artifact, a later analysis removed some 620 highly shared, low-generation-probability nucleotide sequences. In a later analysis, a clonal expansion index was calculated for each public chain from normalized within-repertoire ranks of inferred template counts. Generation probabilities in a later analysis came from a VDJ recombination model fitted to out-of-frame rearrangements, and those results were checked against IGoR. Hypergeometric tests were used in a later analysis to score TCR-TCR, TCR-HLA and TCR-CMV co-occurrence, with a repertoire-size bias correction applied to the TCR pairs. To estimate false discovery rates, a later analysis permuted the HLA or CMV assignments 20 times. In a later analysis, co-occurring TCRs were grouped using DBSCAN, with TCRdist sequence similarity added in when clustering inside HLA-allele-positive subsets. For co-occurrence clustering, repertoires with fewer than 30,000 or more than 120,000 public chains were excluded, along with about five repertoires with anomalous nucleotide sharing. TCRdb carries this immuneACCESS record with in-frame sequences only. Its versions omit some clonotypes, under half of them owing to an unresolved V gene in the studies checked, with the rest unexplained. Clone size and the V and J calls come from that table; the DNA yielded D and trimming. Across this sample there are 100,000 to 150,000 clones, with approximately 80% seen only once. The leading ten clones occupy around 3.6% of the sample.

The sequence links TRBV4-1 to TRBJ1-1, with a tentative D gene TRBD1 over 5 matching bases. Sequenced input: PBMCs. The sequence was collected from a man aged 40-55 years in good health and CMV-seronegative. For the CDR3, the sequence is CASRWGAEAFF. The sequence in DNA is TGCGCCAGCAGGTGGGGCGCTGAAGCTTTCTTT.